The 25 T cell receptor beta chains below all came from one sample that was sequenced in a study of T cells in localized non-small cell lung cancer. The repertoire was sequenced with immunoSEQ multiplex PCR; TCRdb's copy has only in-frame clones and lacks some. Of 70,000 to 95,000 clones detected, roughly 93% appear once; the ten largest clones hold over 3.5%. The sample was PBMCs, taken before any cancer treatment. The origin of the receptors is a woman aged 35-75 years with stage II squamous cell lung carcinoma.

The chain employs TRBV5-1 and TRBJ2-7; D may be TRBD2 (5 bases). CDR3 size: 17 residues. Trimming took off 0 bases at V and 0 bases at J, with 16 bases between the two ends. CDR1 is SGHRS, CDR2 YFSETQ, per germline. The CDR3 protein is CASSLVARGWSSYEQYF. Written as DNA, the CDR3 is TGCGCCAGCAGCTTGGTAGCTCGCGGGTGGAGCTCCTACGAGCAGTACTTC. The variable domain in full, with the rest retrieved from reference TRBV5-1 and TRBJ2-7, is KAGVTQTPRYLIKTRGQQVTLSCSPISGHRSVSWYQQTPGQGLQFLFEYFSETQRNKGNFPGRFSGRQFSNSRSEMNVSTLELGDSALYLCASSLVARGWSSYEQYFGPGTRLTVT.

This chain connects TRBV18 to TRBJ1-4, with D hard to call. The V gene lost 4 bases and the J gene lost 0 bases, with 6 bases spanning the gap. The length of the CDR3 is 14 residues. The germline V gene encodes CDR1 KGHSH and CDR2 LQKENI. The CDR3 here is CASSLGSTNEKLFF. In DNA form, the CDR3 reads TGTGCCAGCTCACTGGGATCAACTAATGAAAAACTGTTTTTT. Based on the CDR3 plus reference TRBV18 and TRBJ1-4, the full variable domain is NAGVMQNPRHLVRRRGQEARLRCSPMKGHSHVYWYRQLPEEGLKFMVYLQKENIIDESGMPKERFSAEFPKEGPSILRIQQVVRGDSAAYFCASSLGSTNEKLFFGSGTQLSVL.

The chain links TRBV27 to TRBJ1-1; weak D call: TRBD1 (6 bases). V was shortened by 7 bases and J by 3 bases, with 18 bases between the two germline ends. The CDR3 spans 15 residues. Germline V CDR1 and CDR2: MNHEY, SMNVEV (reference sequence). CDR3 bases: TGTGCCAGCACCCTAAGAGGGGGGCGCGACACTGAAGCTTTCTTT. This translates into CASTLRGGRDTEAFF.

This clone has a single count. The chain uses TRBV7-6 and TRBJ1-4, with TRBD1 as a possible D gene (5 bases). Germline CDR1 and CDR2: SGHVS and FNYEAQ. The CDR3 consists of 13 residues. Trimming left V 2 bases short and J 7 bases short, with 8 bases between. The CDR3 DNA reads TGTGCCAGCAGCTTAAGACAGAGTGAAAAACTGTTTTTT. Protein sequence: CASSLRQSEKLFF.

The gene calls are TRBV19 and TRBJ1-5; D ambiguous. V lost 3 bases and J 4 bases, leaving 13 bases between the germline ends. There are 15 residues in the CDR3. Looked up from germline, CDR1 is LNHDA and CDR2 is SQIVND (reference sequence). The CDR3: CASSMWQLANQPQHF. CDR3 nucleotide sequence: TGTGCCAGTAGTATGTGGCAGCTCGCGAATCAGCCCCAGCATTTT.

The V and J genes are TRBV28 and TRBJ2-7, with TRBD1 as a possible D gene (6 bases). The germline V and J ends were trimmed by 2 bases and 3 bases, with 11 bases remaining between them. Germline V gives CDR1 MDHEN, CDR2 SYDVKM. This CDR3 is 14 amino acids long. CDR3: CASSLGGVGYEQYF. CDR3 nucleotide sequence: TGTGCCAGCAGTTTAGGGGGCGTCGGCTACGAGCAGTACTTC.

In DNA, the CDR3 is TGTGCCAGCAGCTTACGCCCGCTTGTGGGGGGAGAGACCCAGTACTTC. This codes for CASSLRPLVGGETQYF. The V gene is TRBV7-9, the J gene TRBJ2-5, with a weak D call TRBD2 (6 bases). V was shortened by 2 bases and J by 4 bases, with 17 bases between the two germline ends. CDR1 is SEHNR and CDR2 is FQNEAQ in the germline V gene (reference sequence). This CDR3 spans 16 amino acids.

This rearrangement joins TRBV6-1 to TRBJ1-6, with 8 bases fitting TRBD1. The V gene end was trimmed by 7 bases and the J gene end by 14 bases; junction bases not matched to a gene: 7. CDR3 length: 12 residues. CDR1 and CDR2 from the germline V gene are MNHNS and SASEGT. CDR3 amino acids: CASTKTGVALHF. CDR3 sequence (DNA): TGTGCCAGCACTAAGACAGGGGTGGCCCTCCACTTT.

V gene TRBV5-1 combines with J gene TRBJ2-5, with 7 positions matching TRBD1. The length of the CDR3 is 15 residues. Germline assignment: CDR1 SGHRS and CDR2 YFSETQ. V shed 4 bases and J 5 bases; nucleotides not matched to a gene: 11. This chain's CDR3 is CASSPETGLTETQYF. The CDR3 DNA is TGCGCCAGCAGCCCCGAGACAGGGTTAACGGAGACCCAGTACTTC.

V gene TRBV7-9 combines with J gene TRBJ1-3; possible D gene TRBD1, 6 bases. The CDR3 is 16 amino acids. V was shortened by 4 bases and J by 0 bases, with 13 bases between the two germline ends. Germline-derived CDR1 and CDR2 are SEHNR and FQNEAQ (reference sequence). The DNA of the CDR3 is TGTGCCAGCAGCTCTCTTCGGGACAACTCTGGAAACACCATATATTTT. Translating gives CASSSLRDNSGNTIYF.

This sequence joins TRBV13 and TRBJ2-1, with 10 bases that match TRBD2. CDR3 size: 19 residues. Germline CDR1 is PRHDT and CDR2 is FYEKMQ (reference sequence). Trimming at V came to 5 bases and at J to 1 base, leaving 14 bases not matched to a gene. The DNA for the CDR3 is TGTGCCAGCAGCAACCCAGGTGGGGCTAGCGGGGGTTCCTACAATGAGCAGTTCTTC. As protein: CASSNPGGASGGSYNEQFF.

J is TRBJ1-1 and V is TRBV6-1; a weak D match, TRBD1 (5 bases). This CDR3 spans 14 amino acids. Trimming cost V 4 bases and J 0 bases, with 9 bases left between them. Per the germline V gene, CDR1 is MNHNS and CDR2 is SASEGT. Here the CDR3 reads CASSVGQLNTEAFF. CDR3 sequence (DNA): TGTGCCAGCAGTGTGGGGCAACTGAACACTGAAGCTTTCTTT.

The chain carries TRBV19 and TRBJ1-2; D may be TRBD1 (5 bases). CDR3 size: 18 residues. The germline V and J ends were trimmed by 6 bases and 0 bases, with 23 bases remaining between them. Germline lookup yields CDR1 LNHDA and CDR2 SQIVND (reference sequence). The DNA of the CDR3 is TGTGCCAGTAGGAATACAATGCAACCCAGGGACTCTAACTATGGCTACACCTTC. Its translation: CASRNTMQPRDSNYGYTF.

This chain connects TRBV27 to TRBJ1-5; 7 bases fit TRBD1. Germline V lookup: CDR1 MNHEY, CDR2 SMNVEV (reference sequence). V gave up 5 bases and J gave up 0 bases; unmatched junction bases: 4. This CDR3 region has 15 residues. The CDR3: CASSATGYSNQPQHF. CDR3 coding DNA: TGTGCCAGCAGTGCGACAGGGTATAGCAATCAGCCCCAGCATTTT.

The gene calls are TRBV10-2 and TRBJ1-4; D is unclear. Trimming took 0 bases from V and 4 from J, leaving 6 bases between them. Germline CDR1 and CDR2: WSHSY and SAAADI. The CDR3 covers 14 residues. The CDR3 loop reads CASSESRGNEKLFF. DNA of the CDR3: TGCGCCAGCAGTGAGTCCCGGGGTAATGAAAAACTGTTTTTT.

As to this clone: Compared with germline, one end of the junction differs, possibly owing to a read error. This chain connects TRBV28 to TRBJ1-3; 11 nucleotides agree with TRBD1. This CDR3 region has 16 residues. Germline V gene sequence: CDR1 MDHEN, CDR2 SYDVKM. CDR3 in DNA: TGTGCCAGCACTTTACAGGACAGGGGGCCTGGAAACACCATATATTTT. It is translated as CASTLQDRGPGNTIYF.

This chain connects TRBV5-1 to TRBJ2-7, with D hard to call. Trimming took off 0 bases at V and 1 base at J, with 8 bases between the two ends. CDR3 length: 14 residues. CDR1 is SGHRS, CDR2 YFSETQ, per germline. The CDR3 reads CASSLGADSYEQYF. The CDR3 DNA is TGCGCCAGCAGCTTGGGGGCGGATTCCTACGAGCAGTACTTC.

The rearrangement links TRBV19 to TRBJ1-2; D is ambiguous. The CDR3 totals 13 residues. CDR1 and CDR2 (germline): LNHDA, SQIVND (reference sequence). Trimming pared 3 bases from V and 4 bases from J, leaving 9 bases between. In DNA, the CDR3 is TGTGCCAGTAGTATCCCCGGAGCCTATGGCTACACCTTC. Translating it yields CASSIPGAYGYTF.

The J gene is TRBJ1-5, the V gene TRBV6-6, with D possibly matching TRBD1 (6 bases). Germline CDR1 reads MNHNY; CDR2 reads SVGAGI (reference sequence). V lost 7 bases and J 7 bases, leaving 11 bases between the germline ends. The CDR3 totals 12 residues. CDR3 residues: CASTTGAQPQHF. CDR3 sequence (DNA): TGTGCCAGCACCACGGGGGCCCAGCCCCAGCATTTT.

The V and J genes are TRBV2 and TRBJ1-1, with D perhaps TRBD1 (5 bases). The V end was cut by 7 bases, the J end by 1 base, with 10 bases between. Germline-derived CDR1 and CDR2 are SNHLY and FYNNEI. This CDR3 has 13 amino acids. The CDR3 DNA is TGTGCCAGCAATACTGGACAGAACACTGAAGCTTTCTTT. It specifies CASNTGQNTEAFF.

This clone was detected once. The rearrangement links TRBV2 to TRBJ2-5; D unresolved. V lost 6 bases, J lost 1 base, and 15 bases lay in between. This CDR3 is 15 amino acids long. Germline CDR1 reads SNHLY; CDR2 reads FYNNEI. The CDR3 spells CASSLLGQAQETQYF. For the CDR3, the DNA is TGTGCCAGCAGCCTCCTCGGGCAGGCCCAAGAGACCCAGTACTTC.

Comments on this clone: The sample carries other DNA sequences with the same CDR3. The CDR3 region has the DNA TGCAGCGCCGGGGACTACGAGCAGTACTTC. It yields the protein CSAGDYEQYF. The chain employs TRBV29-1 and TRBJ2-7; D is possibly TRBD2 (5 bases). The V end lost 7 bases, the J end lost 3 bases, and 7 bases lay between the germline ends. Germline CDR1 reads SQVTM; CDR2 reads ANQGSEA. The CDR3 spans 10 residues.

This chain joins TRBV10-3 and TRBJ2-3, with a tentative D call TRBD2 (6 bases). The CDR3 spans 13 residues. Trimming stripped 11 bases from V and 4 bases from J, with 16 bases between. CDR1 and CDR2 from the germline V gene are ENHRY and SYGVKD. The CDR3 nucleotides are TGTGCCTCCGGGACTCCTGGAGCAGATACGCAGTATTTT. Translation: CASGTPGADTQYF.

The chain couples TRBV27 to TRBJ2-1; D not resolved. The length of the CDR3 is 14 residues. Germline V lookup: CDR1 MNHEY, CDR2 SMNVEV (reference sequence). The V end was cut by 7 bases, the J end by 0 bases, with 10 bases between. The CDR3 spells CASKASGSYNEQFF. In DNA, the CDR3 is TGTGCCAGCAAGGCGTCCGGCTCCTACAATGAGCAGTTCTTC.

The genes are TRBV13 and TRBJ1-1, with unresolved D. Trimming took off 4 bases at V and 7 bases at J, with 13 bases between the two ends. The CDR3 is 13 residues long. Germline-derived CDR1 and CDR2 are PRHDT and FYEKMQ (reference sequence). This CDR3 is CASSSRGGLEAFF. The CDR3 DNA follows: TGTGCCAGCAGCTCCCGTGGCGGCCTTGAAGCTTTCTTT.